The rows below give T cell receptor beta chains drawn from one sample of a study of T cell repertoires in cytomegalovirus infection. One entry per CDR3 protein results from TCRdb running MiXCR on the reads. The sample contains 350,000 to 500,000 distinct CDR3 sequences, roughly 30% of which appear only once. The sequencing sample was made of PBMCs. These receptors all come from a human donor in good health (CMV status not recorded). Some clones in this sample may be carry-over from other donors' samples. The CDR3 runs from the conserved cysteine through the conserved F or W. Each record gives: V gene, J gene, clone size, D gene, CDR3 DNA, CDR3 protein. D genes are given only for firm matches. A clone size is listed for some rows: how often the clone was seen (once, few, many), or a class if it is expanded.

TRBV20-1	TRBJ2-5	.	.	TGCAGTGCTATGGGGCTGGGCGAGACCCAGTACTTC	CSAMGLGETQYF
TRBV10-2	TRBJ1-1	medium-sized	.	TGCGCCAGCAGTGAGGCCGGGGAGGGCACTGAAGCTTTCTTT	CASSEAGEGTEAFF
TRBV5-5	TRBJ2-1	.	.	TGTGCCAGCAGCCCGGCACTAGTACCATACAATGAGCAGTTCTTC	CASSPALVPYNEQFF
TRBV20-1	TRBJ1-2	few	.	TGCAGTGCTAGAGATTTACCGAAATATGGCTACACCTTC	CSARDLPKYGYTF
TRBV10-3	TRBJ1-5	.	.	TGTGCCATCAGTGAGCCCGACAGGTTTAATCAGCCCCAGCATTTT	CAISEPDRFNQPQHF
TRBV20-1	TRBJ2-5	.	.	TGCAGTGCTCCGGCGGCTTTCCAAGAGACCCAGTACTTC	CSAPAAFQETQYF
TRBV11-2	TRBJ1-1	.	.	TGTGCCAGCAGCTTAGGTGAAGGGATCATGAACACTGAAGCTTTCTTT	CASSLGEGIMNTEAFF
TRBV6-1	TRBJ1-3	many	.	TGTGCCAGCAGTGAAGCGGGGCTCTCTGGAAACACCATATATTTT	CASSEAGLSGNTIYF
TRBV27	TRBJ1-4	.	.	TGTGCCAGCAAATTGAGGGAGGGAACCTTTAATGAAAAACTGTTTTTT	CASKLREGTFNEKLFF
TRBV19	TRBJ1-1	many	TRBD1	TGTGCCAGTTTTAATTCCGGGACAGGGTCTACTGAAGCTTTCTTT	CASFNSGTGSTEAFF
TRBV6-6	TRBJ2-5	few	.	TGTGCCAGCAGTCCCCTGGGGCAGGGAGGGGGAGAGACCCAGTACTTC	CASSPLGQGGGETQYF
TRBV3-1	TRBJ2-3	few	.	TGTGCCAGCAGCCAAGATGGAGATACGCAGTATTTT	CASSQDGDTQYF
TRBV6-8	TRBJ2-3	.	.	TGTGCCATCAGTTACTCGAGGGGATTGGGCACAGATACGCAGTATTTT	CAISYSRGLGTDTQYF
TRBV7-8	TRBJ2-7	.	.	TGTGCCAGCAGCTCCGGGGGTGGCGAGTACTTC	CASSSGGGEYF
TRBV7-2	TRBJ1-6	many	.	TGTGCCAGCAGCTTAGGTGGTCCCTTGAGCTCCTATAATTCACCCCTCCACTTT	CASSLGGPLSSYNSPLHF
TRBV6-2/TRBV6-3	TRBJ2-2	.	.	TGTGCCAGCGAGTATGGGGGCGCATTAAACACCGGGGAGCTGTTTTTT	CASEYGGALNTGELFF
TRBV4-3	TRBJ2-1	few	.	TGCGCCAGCAGTCTCTGGACAGACAATGACTACAATGAGCAGTTCTTC	CASSLWTDNDYNEQFF
TRBV5-1	TRBJ2-5	few	.	TGCGCCAGCAGCTTGGACGGACTTGCACAAGAGACCCAGTACTTC	CASSLDGLAQETQYF
TRBV11-2	TRBJ2-1	.	TRBD2	TGTGCCAGCAGCTCACGGACTAGCGTAAATGAGCAGTTCTTC	CASSSRTSVNEQFF
TRBV4-2	TRBJ2-3	many	TRBD2	TGTGCCAGCAGCTCAGCGGGGGGGTTATACGATACGCAGTATTTT	CASSSAGGLYDTQYF
TRBV28	TRBJ2-3	many	TRBD2	TGTGCCGGCACGGGGCGGGGGGGCCTAATTTACCATACGCAGTATTTT	CAGTGRGGLIYHTQYF
TRBV28	TRBJ1-2	few	.	TGTGCCAGCAGTTTCCTGGGGTTCAGCGTACAAGCTAACTATGGCTACACCTTC	CASSFLGFSVQANYGYTF
TRBV27	TRBJ2-7	.	.	TGTGCCAGCAGTTTACGGCCAGGGAAGAGCTCCTACGAGCAGTACTTC	CASSLRPGKSSYEQYF
TRBV11-2	TRBJ2-1	many	.	TGTGCCAGCAGGAAGGGCCAGAGCTCCTACAATGAGCAGTTCTTC	CASRKGQSSYNEQFF
TRBV6-6	TRBJ1-2	.	TRBD1	TGTGCCATGAGCCTAGATCCGGACAGGGATTACACCTTC	CAMSLDPDRDYTF
TRBV11-3	TRBJ2-3	.	.	TGTGCCAGCAGCTTACACCGGACAGATACGCAGTATTTT	CASSLHRTDTQYF
TRBV20-1	TRBJ1-6	.	.	TGCAGTGCTAGAGGCTCGGACCGCCCGAATTCCCCCCTCCACTTT	CSARGSDRPNSPLHF
TRBV2	TRBJ1-1	many	.	TGTGCCAGCGACCTCATTAGCATGAACACTGAAGCTTTCTTT	CASDLISMNTEAFF
TRBV11-2	TRBJ1-6	once	.	TGTGCCAGCAGCTTACTAGGGCTTAATTCACCCCTCCACTTT	CASSLLGLNSPLHF
TRBV27	TRBJ1-5	once	.	TGTGCCAGCAGGGGGGGGGGTGGATTAATTCAGCCCCAGCATTTT	CASRGGGGLIQPQHF
TRBV7-2	TRBJ2-7	few	.	TGTGCCAGCAGCTTGGGCGGAAAGCAGTACTTC	CASSLGGKQYF
TRBV25-1	TRBJ2-2	.	TRBD2	TGTGCCAGCAGTTCGCTAGCGGGGGGGCACACCGGGGAGCTGTTTTTT	CASSSLAGGHTGELFF
TRBV6-1	TRBJ2-1	few	.	TGTGCCAGCAGTGAAGTTGTTGGGAGGTACTACAATGAGCAGTTCTTC	CASSEVVGRYYNEQFF
TRBV6-8	TRBJ2-1	.	.	TGTGCCAGCAGTGCACAGGGCGGTGAGCAGTTCTTC	CASSAQGGEQFF
TRBV6-1	TRBJ2-7	many	.	TGTGCCAGCAGTCGGGACACGTCCTACGAGCAGTACTTC	CASSRDTSYEQYF
TRBV2	TRBJ1-5	.	TRBD1	TGTGCCAGCAGTGTCAGGACAGGGGGCAATAAGCCCCAGCATTTT	CASSVRTGGNKPQHF
TRBV5-4	TRBJ2-7	many	.	TGTGCCAGCAGCTTGGAGATGAACTACCGCTCCTACGAGCAGTACTTC	CASSLEMNYRSYEQYF
TRBV5-1	TRBJ2-1	.	TRBD2	TGCGCCAGCAGCTTGGTGTCCAGCGGGGGGACCTACAATGAGCAGTTCTTC	CASSLVSSGGTYNEQFF
TRBV18	TRBJ1-2	.	TRBD1	TGTGCCAGCTCACCCCAGCCACAGGGGAACTATGGCTACACCTTC	CASSPQPQGNYGYTF
TRBV7-8	TRBJ2-5	many	TRBD1	TGTGCCAGCAGCTTGACTGGACAGGGCCAAGAGACCCAGTACTTC	CASSLTGQGQETQYF
TRBV2	TRBJ1-5	few	.	TGTGCCAGCAGGGGGGTCCGGGGTAGCAATCAGCCCCAGCATTTT	CASRGVRGSNQPQHF
TRBV15	TRBJ2-3	once	.	TGTGCCACCAGCAATGGAGGCACAGATACGCAGTATTTT	CATSNGGTDTQYF
TRBV7-2	TRBJ2-7	many	TRBD2	TGTGCCAGCAGCCGTGATGAACTAGCGGGGGTCTACGAGCAGTACTTC	CASSRDELAGVYEQYF
TRBV7-2	TRBJ2-3	few	.	TGTGCCAGCAGCCCCCAGACGGGCACAGATACGCAGTATTTT	CASSPQTGTDTQYF
TRBV19	TRBJ1-1	.	TRBD1	TGTGCCAGCCGAGACAGGGGGCTGTACACTGAAGCTTTCTTT	CASRDRGLYTEAFF
TRBV5-4	TRBJ2-1	.	TRBD2	TGTGCCAGCAGCTCGCCGGGACTAAACAATGAGCAGTTCTTC	CASSSPGLNNEQFF
TRBV5-1	TRBJ2-5	few	TRBD2	TGCGCCAGCAGCTTGGGACTAGCGGGGGCCGAAGCGACCCAGTACTTC	CASSLGLAGAEATQYF
TRBV20-1	TRBJ1-1	few	.	TGCAGTGCTAGAGGTGTAACAGGGAACACTGAAGCTTTCTTT	CSARGVTGNTEAFF
TRBV6-2/TRBV6-3	TRBJ1-2	.	.	TGTGCCAGCAGTTACCGAGGGATCCGAGCGGGCGGCTACACCTTC	CASSYRGIRAGGYTF
TRBV7-9	TRBJ1-3	.	.	TGTGCCAGCACCGATGGTTCTGTGACCGATGGAAACACCATATATTTT	CASTDGSVTDGNTIYF
TRBV4-2	TRBJ2-7	few	.	TGTGCCAGCAGCCAAGTTTTGGGGGCCTCGAGCTCCTACGAGCAGTACTTC	CASSQVLGASSSYEQYF
TRBV20-1	TRBJ2-7	few	TRBD1	TGCAGTGCTCCCGGGACAGGAGTCTCCTACGAGCAGTACTTC	CSAPGTGVSYEQYF